This T cell receptor (beta chain) is from a study of identical twins. General study points: With abundant cord blood beta clonotypes, insertions were fewer; memory repertoires showed no such pattern. Findings depended on cross-sectional statistics rather than tracking the same donors.

Ten or more counts support this clonotype. Its antigen is undetermined. Template switching supplied a universal primer site; unique molecular identifiers were carried on the cDNA. TCRdb re-called the 5' RACE reads through MiXCR, storing one row per CDR3 protein. The table records 350,000 to 450,000 distinct CDR3 sequences, roughly 20% of them present only once. This CDR3 spans 16 amino acids. Germline V gene lookup returns CDR1 ENHRY and CDR2 SYGVKD. Trimming took 6 bases from V and 7 from J; bases not matched to a gene: 12. Material for sequencing was naive T cells sorted from blood. V usage is TRBV10-3 and J usage is TRBJ2-2; 9 bases align to TRBD1. The TCR was taken from a man aged 50 to 60 in good health. In nucleotides, the CDR3 is TGTGCCATCAGCCCTAGGACAGGGGATACGGGCGGGGAGCTGTTTTTT. Its protein product is CAISPRTGDTGGELFF.